Following are 4 T cell receptor beta chains from one sample sequenced in a study of kidney transplant recipient with SARS-CoV-2 infection (dated by TCRdb to the early 2020s). Reading the label with the study, this specimen's time point is: pre-pandemic baseline sample and day 111 after first positive SARS-CoV-2 test. The sequencer listed for this sample is Illumina MiSeq. TCRdb trimmed the raw reads at Q25, called clones with MiXCR and kept productive beta chains. Duplicate CDR3 protein sequences are folded into a single record with the most common DNA and genes. This sample has about 240,000 distinct CDR3 sequences in its table, and more than 25% of those were observed once. The ten largest clones capture 6% to 8.5% of the sample. Sequences were derived from a blood sample, sampled at baseline and around day 120 from a kidney transplant recipient. Receptor source: a male patient between 25 and 39 years old who had COVID-19 and was a kidney transplant recipient. Some T cells seen after a transplant may have their origin in the graft donor.

The chain uses TRBV10-1 and TRBJ1-2; D is uncertain. V was clipped by 4 bases and J by 4 bases, with 22 bases between them. There are 17 residues in the CDR3. Germline CDR1 is WNHNN and CDR2 is SYGVQD (reference sequence). Here the CDR3 DNA reads TGCGCCAGCAGTGGAAGTGCAAGATGGCGAAAGACCTATGGCTACACCTTC. This sequence encodes CASSGSARWRKTYGYTF.

As for this clonotype: This sequence may be a read error, since a much larger clone differs from it by one base. V is TRBV24-1 and J is TRBJ2-5; no clear D gene. V was shortened by 4 bases and J by 9 bases, with 8 bases between the two germline ends. CDR1 KGHDR and CDR2 SFDVKD come from the germline V gene. The CDR3 contains 11 residues. The CDR3, as DNA: TGTGCCACCAGTGACCCCCGGGCCCAGTACTTC. Translated: CATSDPRAQYF.

Regarding this clonotype: This likely traces to a read error, being one base from a far larger clone. This chain joins TRBV6-5 and TRBJ1-5, with 10 bases lining up with TRBD1. The CDR3 covers 15 residues. Germline assignment: CDR1 MNHEY and CDR2 SVGAGI. The V segment lost 2 bases and the J segment 5 bases; nucleotides outside the gene matches: 3. CDR3 amino acids: CASSYADRGDQPQHF. CDR3 bases: TGTGCCAGCAGTTACGCGGACAGGGGGGATCAGCCCCAGCATTTT.

Many counts were recorded for this clonotype. The V and J genes are TRBV7-9 and TRBJ1-4, with TRBD1 matching over 9 bases. The junction had 3 bases not matched to a gene; V was cut back by 5 bases and J by 14 bases. The CDR3 covers 11 residues. CDR1 and CDR2 (germline): SEHNR, FQNEAQ (reference sequence). CDR3 in DNA: TGTGCCAGCAGCATAGACAGGGGGCTGTTTTTT. This sequence encodes CASSIDRGLFF.